The 10 T cell receptor beta chains listed next were all sequenced from one sample in a study of blood T cell repertoires in COVID-19. Measured with immunoSEQ multiplex PCR; TCRdb has only the in-frame clones, and not every one. The table lists about 480,000 clones, roughly nine tenths of them singletons, with over 0.7% in the top ten. Material for sequencing was peripheral blood. The receptors were gathered from a man between 18 and 29 years old with COVID-19, enrolled during active disease.

The table lists this clone with a count of one. The rearrangement joins TRBV11-2 to TRBJ1-4, with unresolved D. Trimming cost V 4 bases and J 7 bases, with 10 bases left between them. Germline CDR1 is SGHAT and CDR2 is FQNNGV. CDR3 length: 13 residues. The CDR3 protein is CASSSRLIEKLFF. As DNA, the CDR3 is TGTGCCAGCAGCTCGAGATTGATTGAAAAACTGTTTTTT. The variable domain in full, completed from reference TRBV11-2 and TRBJ1-4, reads EAGVAQSPRYKIIEKRQSVAFWCNPISGHATLYWYQQILGQGPKLLIQFQNNGVVDDSQLPKDRFSAERLKGVDSTLKIQPAKLEDSAVYLCASSSRLIEKLFFGSGTQLSVL.

V usage is TRBV7-8 and J usage is TRBJ2-1; TRBD2 might be the D (5 bases). Trimming cost V 3 bases and J 1 base, with 16 bases left between them. Germline V gene sequence: CDR1 SGHVS, CDR2 FQNEAQ. CDR3 length equals 17 residues. CDR3 amino acids: CASSLWGAVKSYNEQFF. The CDR3 DNA reads as TGTGCCAGCAGCTTGTGGGGAGCGGTGAAGTCCTACAATGAGCAGTTCTTC. The variable domain in full, completed from reference TRBV7-8 and TRBJ2-1, reads GAGVSQSPRYKVAKRGQDVALRCDPISGHVSLFWYQQALGQGPEFLTYFQNEAQLDKSGLPSDRFFAERPEGSVSTLKIQRTQQEDSAVYLCASSLWGAVKSYNEQFFGPGTRLTVL.

This clone has only a few counts. The rearrangement joins TRBV3-1 (or the pseudogene TRBV3-2) to TRBJ2-1; no firm D call. Looked up from germline, CDR1 is LGHDT and CDR2 is YNNKEL (reference sequence). The V gene lost 0 bases and the J gene lost 6 bases, with 9 bases spanning the gap. The CDR3 extends over 14 amino acids. CDR3 sequence (DNA): TGTGCCAGCAGCCAAGATCTAGTCCCCAATGAGCAGTTCTTC. This codes for CASSQDLVPNEQFF.

The rearrangement links TRBV24-1 to TRBJ1-5; 7 nucleotides match TRBD1. V was pared by 4 bases and J by 2 bases, with 4 bases of the junction left unmatched. This CDR3 spans 15 amino acids. Germline-derived CDR1 and CDR2 are KGHDR and SFDVKD. This chain's CDR3 is CATSERDRCNQPQHF. The CDR3 coding sequence is TGTGCCACCAGTGAAAGGGACAGATGCAATCAGCCCCAGCATTTT.

This clone was counted a single time. This sequence joins TRBV14 and TRBJ2-1; possible D gene TRBD2, 6 bases. This CDR3 contains 17 residues. Between the trimmed V and J ends, which lost 1 base and 4 bases, there was a span of 17 bases. Germline loops: CDR1 SGHDN, CDR2 FVKESK. CDR3 loop: CASSQGVRRGAYNEQFF. In DNA form, the CDR3 reads TGTGCCAGCAGCCAAGGCGTGAGGCGCGGGGCATACAATGAGCAGTTCTTC.

This clone was detected only once. This CDR3 reads CASSLPPSTGKAGELFF. The CDR3 DNA reads TGTGCCAGCAGTTTGCCCCCATCGACAGGGAAGGCCGGGGAGCTGTTTTTT. This chain links TRBV27 with TRBJ2-2; 7 bases are a match to TRBD1. The J segment lost 6 bases and the V segment lost 3 bases, leaving 13 bases of the junction unmatched. This CDR3 has 17 residues. The germline V gene has CDR1 MNHEY and CDR2 SMNVEV (reference sequence).

The chain is built from TRBV7-9 and TRBJ1-1, with D tentatively TRBD1 (6 bases). The length of the CDR3 is 16 residues. Germline lookup yields CDR1 SEHNR and CDR2 FQNEAQ (reference sequence). With 4 bases removed from V and 4 bases from J, the gap between germline ends came to 19 bases. CDR3 sequence: CASSSRGRGGGTEAFF. The CDR3, as DNA: TGTGCCAGCAGCTCCAGGGGTAGGGGGGGCGGCACTGAAGCTTTCTTT.

The chain has TRBV9 and TRBJ2-3; 10 nucleotides align to TRBD2. This CDR3 is built from 16 residues. Germline V CDR1 and CDR2: SGDLS, YYNGEE. Losses at the gene ends were 3 bases for V and 2 bases for J; bases not matched to a gene: 6. For the CDR3, the DNA is TGTGCCAGCAGCGAGAGCGGGAGGGATTACACAGATACGCAGTATTTT. As protein: CASSESGRDYTDTQYF.

This clone has more than one count but fewer than ten. J is TRBJ2-5 and V is TRBV19, with TRBD1 matching over 9 bases. CDR3 length equals 16 residues. Trimming at V came to 0 bases and at J to 5 bases, leaving 7 bases not matched to a gene. The germline CDR1 and CDR2 sequences are LNHDA and SQIVND (reference sequence). The CDR3 DNA reads as TGTGCCAGTAGTATAGAGGGGACAGGGACCTTGGAGACCCAGTACTTC. This encodes CASSIEGTGTLETQYF. Based on the CDR3 plus reference TRBV19 and TRBJ2-5, the full variable domain is DGGITQSPKYLFRKEGQNVTLSCEQNLNHDAMYWYRQDPGQGLRLIYYSQIVNDFQKGDIAEGYSVSREKKESFPLTVTSAQKNPTAFYLCASSIEGTGTLETQYFGPGTRLLVL.

The chain recombines TRBV25-1 with TRBJ2-4; 11 bases are shared with TRBD2. Unmatched junction bases numbered 4, after V lost 0 bases and J lost 3 bases. Germline V gives CDR1 MGHDK, CDR2 SYGVNS. The CDR3 extends over 17 amino acids. The CDR3 region is CASSEYSLAGDKNIQYF. The CDR3 bases are TGTGCCAGCAGTGAATATTCACTAGCGGGGGACAAAAACATTCAGTACTTC. Complete variable domain (other parts from reference TRBV25-1 and TRBJ2-4): EADIYQTPRYLVIGTGKKITLECSQTMGHDKMYWYQQDPGMELHLIHYSYGVNSTEKGDLSSESTVSRIRTEHFPLTLESARPSHTSQYLCASSEYSLAGDKNIQYFGAGTRLSVL.